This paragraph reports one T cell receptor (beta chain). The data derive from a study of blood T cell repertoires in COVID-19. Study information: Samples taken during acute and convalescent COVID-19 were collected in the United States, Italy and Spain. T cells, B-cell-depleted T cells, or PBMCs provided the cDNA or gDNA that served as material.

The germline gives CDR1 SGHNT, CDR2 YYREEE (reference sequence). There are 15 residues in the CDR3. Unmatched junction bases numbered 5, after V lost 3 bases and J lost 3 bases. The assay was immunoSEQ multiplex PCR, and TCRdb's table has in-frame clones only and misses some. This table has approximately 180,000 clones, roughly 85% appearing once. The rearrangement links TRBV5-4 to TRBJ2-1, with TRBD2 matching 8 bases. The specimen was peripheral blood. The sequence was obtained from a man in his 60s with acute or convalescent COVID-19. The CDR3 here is CASSSSGGNYNEQFF. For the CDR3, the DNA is TGTGCCAGCAGCTCCAGCGGGGGTAACTACAATGAGCAGTTCTTC.